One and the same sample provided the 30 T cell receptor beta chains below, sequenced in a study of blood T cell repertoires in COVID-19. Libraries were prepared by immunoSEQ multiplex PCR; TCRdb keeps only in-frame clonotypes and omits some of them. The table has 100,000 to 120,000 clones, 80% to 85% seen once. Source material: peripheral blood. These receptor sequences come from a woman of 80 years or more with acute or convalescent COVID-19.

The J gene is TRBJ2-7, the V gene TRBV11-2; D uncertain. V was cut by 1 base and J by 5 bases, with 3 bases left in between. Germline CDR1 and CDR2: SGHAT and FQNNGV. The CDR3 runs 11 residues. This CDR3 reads CASSLVDEQYF. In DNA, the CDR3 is TGTGCCAGCAGCTTAGTCGACGAGCAGTACTTC.

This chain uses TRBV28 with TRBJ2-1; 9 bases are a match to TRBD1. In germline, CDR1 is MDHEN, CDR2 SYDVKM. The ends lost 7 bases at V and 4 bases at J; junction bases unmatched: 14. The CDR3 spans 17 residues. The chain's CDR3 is CASTPGQGLQVYNEQFF. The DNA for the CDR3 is TGTGCCAGCACCCCGGGACAGGGTCTACAAGTTTACAATGAGCAGTTCTTC.

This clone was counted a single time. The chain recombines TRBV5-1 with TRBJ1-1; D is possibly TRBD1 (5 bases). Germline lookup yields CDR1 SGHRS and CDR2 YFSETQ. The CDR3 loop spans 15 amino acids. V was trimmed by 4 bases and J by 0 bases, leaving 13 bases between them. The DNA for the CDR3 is TGCGCCAGCAGCGTAGGGGTGTTAATGAACACTGAAGCTTTCTTT. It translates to CASSVGVLMNTEAFF.

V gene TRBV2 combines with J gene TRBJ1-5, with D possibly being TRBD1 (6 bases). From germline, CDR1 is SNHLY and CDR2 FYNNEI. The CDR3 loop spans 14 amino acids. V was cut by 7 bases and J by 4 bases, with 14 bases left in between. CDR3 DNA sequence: TGTGCCAGCACCGGGACAATGAGTAATCAGCCCCAGCATTTT. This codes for CASTGTMSNQPQHF.

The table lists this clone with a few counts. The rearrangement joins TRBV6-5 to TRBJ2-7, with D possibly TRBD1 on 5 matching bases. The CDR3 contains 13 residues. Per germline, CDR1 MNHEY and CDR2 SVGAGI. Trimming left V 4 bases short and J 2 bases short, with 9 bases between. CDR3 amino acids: CASSSQGAYEQYF. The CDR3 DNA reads TGTGCCAGCAGTTCGCAGGGCGCCTACGAGCAGTACTTC.

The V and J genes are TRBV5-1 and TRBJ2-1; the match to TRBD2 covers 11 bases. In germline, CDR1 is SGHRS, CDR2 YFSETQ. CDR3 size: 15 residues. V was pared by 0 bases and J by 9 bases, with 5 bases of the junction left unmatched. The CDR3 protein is CASSLATSGSGEQFF. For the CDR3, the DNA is TGCGCCAGCAGCTTGGCCACTAGCGGGAGTGGTGAGCAGTTCTTC.

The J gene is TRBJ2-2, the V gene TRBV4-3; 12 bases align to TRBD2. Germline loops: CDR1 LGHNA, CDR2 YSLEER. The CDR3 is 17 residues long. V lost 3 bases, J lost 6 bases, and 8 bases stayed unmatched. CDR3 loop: CASSQVLAGGPPGELFF. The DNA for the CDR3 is TGCGCCAGCAGCCAGGTTCTAGCGGGAGGGCCCCCCGGGGAGCTGTTTTTT.

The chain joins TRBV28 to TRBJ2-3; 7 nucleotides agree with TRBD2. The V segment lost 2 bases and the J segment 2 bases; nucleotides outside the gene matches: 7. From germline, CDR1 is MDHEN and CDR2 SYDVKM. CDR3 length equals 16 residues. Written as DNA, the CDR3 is TGTGCCAGCAGTTTACTCGGGGAGGGCCACACAGATACGCAGTATTTT. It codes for CASSLLGEGHTDTQYF.

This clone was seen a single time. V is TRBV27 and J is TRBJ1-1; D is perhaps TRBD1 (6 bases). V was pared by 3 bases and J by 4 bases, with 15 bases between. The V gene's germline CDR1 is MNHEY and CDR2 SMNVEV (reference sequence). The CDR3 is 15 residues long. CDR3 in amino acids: CASSFVGAEFTEAFF. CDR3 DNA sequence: TGTGCCAGCAGTTTTGTGGGGGCCGAGTTCACTGAAGCTTTCTTT.

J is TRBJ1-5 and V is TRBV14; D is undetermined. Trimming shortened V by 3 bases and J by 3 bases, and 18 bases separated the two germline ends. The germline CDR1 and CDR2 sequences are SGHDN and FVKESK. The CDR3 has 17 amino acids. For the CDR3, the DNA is TGTGCCAGCAGCCAGCCAAGAGGGCGTAGGGTCAATCAGCCCCAGCATTTT. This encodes CASSQPRGRRVNQPQHF.

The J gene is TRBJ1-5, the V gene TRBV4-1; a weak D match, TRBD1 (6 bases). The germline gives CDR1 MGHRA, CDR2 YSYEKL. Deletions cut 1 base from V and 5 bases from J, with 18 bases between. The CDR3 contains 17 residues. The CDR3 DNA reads TGCGCCAGCAGCCAAGGGTTAGCCGGGACACCTTATCAGCCCCAGCATTTT. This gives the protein CASSQGLAGTPYQPQHF.

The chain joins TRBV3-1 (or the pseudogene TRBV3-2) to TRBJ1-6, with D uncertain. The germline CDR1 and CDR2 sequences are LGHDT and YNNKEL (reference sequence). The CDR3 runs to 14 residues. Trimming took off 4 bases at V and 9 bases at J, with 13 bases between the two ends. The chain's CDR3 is CASSPSLSGSPLHF. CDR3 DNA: TGTGCCAGCAGCCCCTCCCTATCCGGTTCACCCCTCCACTTT.

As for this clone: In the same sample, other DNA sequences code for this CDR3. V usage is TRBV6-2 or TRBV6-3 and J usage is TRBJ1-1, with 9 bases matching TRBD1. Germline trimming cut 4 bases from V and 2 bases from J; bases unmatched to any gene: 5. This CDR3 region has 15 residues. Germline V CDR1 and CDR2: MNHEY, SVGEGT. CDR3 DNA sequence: TGTGCCAGCAGTTCGGGACAGGGAGGCAACACTGAAGCTTTCTTT. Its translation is CASSSGQGGNTEAFF.

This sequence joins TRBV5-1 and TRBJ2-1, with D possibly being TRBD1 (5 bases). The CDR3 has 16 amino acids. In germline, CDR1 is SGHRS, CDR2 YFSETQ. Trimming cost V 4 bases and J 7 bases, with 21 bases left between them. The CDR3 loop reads CASSASRVTRVNEQFF. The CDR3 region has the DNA TGCGCCAGCAGCGCGAGTAGAGTCACCAGGGTAAATGAGCAGTTCTTC.

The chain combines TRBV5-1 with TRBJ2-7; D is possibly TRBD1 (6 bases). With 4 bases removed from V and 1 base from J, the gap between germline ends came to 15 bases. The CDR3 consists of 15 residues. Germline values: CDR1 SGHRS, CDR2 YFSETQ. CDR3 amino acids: CASSPERGWSYEQYF. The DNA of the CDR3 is TGCGCCAGCAGCCCTGAGAGGGGGTGGTCCTACGAGCAGTACTTC.

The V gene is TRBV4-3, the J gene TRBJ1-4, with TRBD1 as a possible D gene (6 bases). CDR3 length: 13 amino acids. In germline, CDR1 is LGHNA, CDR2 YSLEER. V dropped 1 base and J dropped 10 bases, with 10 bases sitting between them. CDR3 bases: TGCGCCAGCAGCCAAGCCTTACAGGGAAAACTGTTTTTT. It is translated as CASSQALQGKLFF.

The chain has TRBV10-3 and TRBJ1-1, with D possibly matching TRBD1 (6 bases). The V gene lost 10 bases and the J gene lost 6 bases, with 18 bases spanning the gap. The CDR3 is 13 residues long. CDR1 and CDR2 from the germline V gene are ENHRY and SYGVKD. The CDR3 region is CATKGQDRPEAFF. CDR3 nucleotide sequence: TGTGCCACCAAAGGCCAGGACAGACCTGAAGCTTTCTTT.

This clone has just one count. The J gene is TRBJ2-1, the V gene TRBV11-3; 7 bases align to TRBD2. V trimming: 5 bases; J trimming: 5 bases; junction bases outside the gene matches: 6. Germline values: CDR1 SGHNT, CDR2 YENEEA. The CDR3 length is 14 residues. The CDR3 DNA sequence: TGTGCCAGCAGCCGGACTAGAGCAAACAATGAGCAGTTCTTC. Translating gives CASSRTRANNEQFF.

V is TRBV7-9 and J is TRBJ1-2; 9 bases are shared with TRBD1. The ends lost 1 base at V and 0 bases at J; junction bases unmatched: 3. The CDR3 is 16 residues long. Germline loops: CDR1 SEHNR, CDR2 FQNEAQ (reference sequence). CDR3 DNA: TGTGCCAGCAGCTTAGACGGACAGGGGACTAACTATGGCTACACCTTC. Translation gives CASSLDGQGTNYGYTF. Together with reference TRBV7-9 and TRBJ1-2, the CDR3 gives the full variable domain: DTGVSQNPRHKITKRGQNVTFRCDPISEHNRLYWYRQTLGQGPEFLTYFQNEAQLEKSRLLSDRFSAERPKGSFSTLEIQRTEQGDSAMYLCASSLDGQGTNYGYTFGSGTRLTVV.

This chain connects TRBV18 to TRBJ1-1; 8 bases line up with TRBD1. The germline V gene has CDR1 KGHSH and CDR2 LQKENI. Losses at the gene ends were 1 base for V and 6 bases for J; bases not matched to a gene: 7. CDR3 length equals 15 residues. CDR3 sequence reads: CASSPQSAGGSEAFF. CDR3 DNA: TGTGCCAGCTCACCACAATCGGCAGGGGGCTCTGAAGCTTTCTTT.

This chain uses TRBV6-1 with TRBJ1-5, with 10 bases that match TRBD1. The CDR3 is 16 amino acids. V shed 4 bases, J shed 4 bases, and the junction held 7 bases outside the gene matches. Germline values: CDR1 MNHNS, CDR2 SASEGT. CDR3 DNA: TGTGCCAGCAGTGGACCCGGGACAGGGGCGAATCAGCCCCAGCATTTT. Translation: CASSGPGTGANQPQHF.

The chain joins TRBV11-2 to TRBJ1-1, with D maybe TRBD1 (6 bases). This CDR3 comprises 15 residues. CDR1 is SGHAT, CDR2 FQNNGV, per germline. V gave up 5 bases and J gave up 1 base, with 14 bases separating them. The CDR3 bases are TGTGCCAGCAGCAGAACCGGGACAAGGAACACTGAAGCTTTCTTT. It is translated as CASSRTGTRNTEAFF.

CDR3 loop: CASRLTGEGTYEQYF. The CDR3 nucleotides are TGTGCCAGTAGGCTGACAGGGGAGGGAACCTACGAGCAGTACTTC. The chain recombines TRBV19 with TRBJ2-7; possibly TRBD1 for D (8 bases). Trimming took 6 bases from V and 2 from J, leaving 17 bases between them. CDR3 length: 15 amino acids. Germline loops: CDR1 LNHDA, CDR2 SQIVND (reference sequence).

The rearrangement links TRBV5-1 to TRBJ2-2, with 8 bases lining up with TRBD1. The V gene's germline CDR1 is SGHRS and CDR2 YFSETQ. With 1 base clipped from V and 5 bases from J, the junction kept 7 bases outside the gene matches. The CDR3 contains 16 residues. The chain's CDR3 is CASSLRQGAGTGELFF. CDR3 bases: TGCGCCAGCAGCTTGAGGCAGGGGGCAGGAACCGGGGAGCTGTTTTTT.

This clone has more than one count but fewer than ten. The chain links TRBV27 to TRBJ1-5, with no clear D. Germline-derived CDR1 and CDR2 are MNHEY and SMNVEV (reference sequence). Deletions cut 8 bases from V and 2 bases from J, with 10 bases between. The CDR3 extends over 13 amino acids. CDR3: CASSGGGNQPQHF. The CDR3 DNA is TGTGCCAGCTCTGGAGGTGGCAATCAGCCCCAGCATTTT.

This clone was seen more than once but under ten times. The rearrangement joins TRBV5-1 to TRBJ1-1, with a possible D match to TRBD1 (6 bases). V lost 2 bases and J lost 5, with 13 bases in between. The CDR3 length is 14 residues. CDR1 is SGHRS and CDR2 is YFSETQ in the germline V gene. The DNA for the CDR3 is TGCGCCAGCAGCTTCCGGGAGGGGGGAACTGAAGCTTTCTTT. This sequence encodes CASSFREGGTEAFF.

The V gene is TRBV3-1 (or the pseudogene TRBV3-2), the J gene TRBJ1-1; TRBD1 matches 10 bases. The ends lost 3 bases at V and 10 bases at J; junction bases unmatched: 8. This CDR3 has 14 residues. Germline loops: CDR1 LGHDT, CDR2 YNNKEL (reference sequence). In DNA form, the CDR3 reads TGTGCCAGCAGCCAGGGGACAGGGGTCCGTGGAGCTTTCTTT. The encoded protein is CASSQGTGVRGAFF.

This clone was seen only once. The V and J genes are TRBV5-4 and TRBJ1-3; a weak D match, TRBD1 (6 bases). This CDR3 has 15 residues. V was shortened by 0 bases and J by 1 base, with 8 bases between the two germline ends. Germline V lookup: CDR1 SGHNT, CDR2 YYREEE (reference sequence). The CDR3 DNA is TGTGCCAGCAGCTTGGTAGGGGGTTCTGGAAACACCATATATTTT. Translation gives CASSLVGGSGNTIYF.

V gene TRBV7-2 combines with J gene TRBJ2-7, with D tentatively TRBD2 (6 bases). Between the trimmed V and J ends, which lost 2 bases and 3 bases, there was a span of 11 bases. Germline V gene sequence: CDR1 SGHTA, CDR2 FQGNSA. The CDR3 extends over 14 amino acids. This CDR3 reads CASSLTGLHYEQYF. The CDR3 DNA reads TGTGCCAGCAGCTTAACGGGACTCCACTACGAGCAGTACTTC.

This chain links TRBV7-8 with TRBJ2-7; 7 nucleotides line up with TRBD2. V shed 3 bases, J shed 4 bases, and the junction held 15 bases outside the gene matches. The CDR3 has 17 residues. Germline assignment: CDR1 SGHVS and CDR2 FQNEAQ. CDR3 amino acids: CASSFFSPSGGLYEQYV. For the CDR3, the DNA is TGTGCCAGCAGCTTCTTTTCCCCTTCGGGAGGCCTTTACGAGCAGTACGTC.